This TCR beta chain was identified during a study of T cell changes during pregnancy in multiple sclerosis. The length of the CDR3 is 15 residues. V lost 3 bases, J lost 5 bases, and 8 bases stayed unmatched. CDR1 and CDR2 (germline): GTSNPN, SVGIG (reference sequence). This clone is a singleton in its sample. Here immunoSEQ multiplex PCR was the method, and the copy in TCRdb shows in-frame clones only, minus some. The data hold tens of thousands of clones, with approximately 92% observed a single time. The sample was peripheral blood, taken in the third trimester of pregnancy. This chain joins TRBV30 and TRBJ1-4; TRBD1 matches 8 bases. The TCR sequence derives from a female donor in good health, enrolled as a control in a pregnancy study. CDR3 loop: CAWRIPGGGNEKLFF. CDR3 coding DNA: TGTGCCTGGAGGATACCAGGGGGCGGAAATGAAAAACTGTTTTTT.